This T cell receptor beta chain comes out of a study of blood T cell repertoires in COVID-19. Study-level background: Researchers got acute and convalescent COVID-19 samples from the United States, Italy and Spain. In each case, the material was cDNA or gDNA derived from T cells, B-cell-depleted T cells, or PBMCs.

Trimming took off 5 bases at V and 9 bases at J, with 17 bases between the two ends. This CDR3 comprises 14 residues. Germline V gene sequence: CDR1 LNHDA, CDR2 SQIVND (reference sequence). Original handling: Reference gene primer amplification in the assay estimated nucleated cell counts. The data were produced by immunoSEQ multiplex PCR, yet TCRdb's version contains in-frame clones alone and is incomplete. For V, J and clone size, that table is used; D and trimming come from the DNA. The sample holds about 50,000 clones, roughly 80% seen once. This clone was counted between two and nine times. V and J are TRBV19 and TRBJ2-1; perhaps TRBD2 as D (6 bases). Sequencing used peripheral blood. The receptor was derived from a man between 65 and 85 years old with active COVID-19. The CDR3 DNA sequence: TGTGCCAGTAGTCTTCGGGCGGGATACTTTGAGCAGTTCTTC. It yields the protein CASSLRAGYFEQFF.